The T cell receptor (beta chain) described here comes from a study of cytomegalovirus exposure and HLA in healthy donors (TCRdb year 2017). Regarding the study in general: An earlier analysis of fewer than 750 of the donors reported over 250 Gb of sequence data and around 120 million unique TCR beta sequences obtained from some 200 million T cells. All discovery cohort repertoires had been generated on a single sequencing platform. The aim of the study was to test whether cataloging public T cell receptors could identify signatures of past pathogen exposure. Among roughly 400 genotyped donors of the cohort, an average of approximately 250,000 unique TCR beta nucleotide sequences were sequenced per donor, 15% to 20% of them non-productive. Donor age, sex, ethnicity and CMV serostatus were compiled alongside the repertoire data. Class I and class II HLA loci were covered by the typing at four-digit resolution. Typing coverage varied by locus: about 620-640 donors for A, B, C, DRB1 and DQB1; more than 500 for DQA1; over 600 for DPA1; 450 to 480 for DPB1. A later analysis re-analyzed previously published TCR beta repertoires from roughly 600 donors and added high-resolution HLA genotyping to study TCR occurrence patterns. Of the 300 to 450 genotyped donors, 81% fell in the genetic ancestry cluster associated with self-reported Caucasian donors. Roughly 5 DR-DQ haplotypes were handled as single units for association and clustering because linkage in the cohort was strong. To predict cytomegalovirus infection status, the study combined high-throughput TCR immunosequencing, statistical association of individual TCRs with disease status, and machine learning. An early release that covered about 600 HLA-typed donors contained about 300 gigabases of sequencing data and tens of millions of unique TCR sequences. Genome-wide SNP genotypes for about 65% of the 666 donors were used in a later genetic analysis, which treated that subset as a discovery cohort. The study profiled the T cell repertoires of under 700 subjects by immunosequencing and related them to cytomegalovirus serostatus. Along with the approximately 700-subject first cohort, a separate validation cohort of 120 different subjects was used. Rather than drawing on any new phenotypic data, the later analysis identified candidate immune exposures from TCR beta sequences and the way those sequences occurred across donors. An earlier analysis of 587 of the donors used high-throughput TCR beta sequencing to judge whether each TCR beta V gene segment behaved as functional or pseudogenic. General findings and caveats noted by the study authors: Specific HLA alleles were associated with 18,000 or so TCR beta sequences at a false discovery rate of 0.05 in a later analysis. The sequencing pipeline was judged likely to have produced a cluster of highly shared sequence variants as a technical artifact. This cohort had only TCR beta chains sequenced, and the lack of alpha or paired-chain data limited which features could be detected. Some IMGT-functional V segments, including TRBV6-2 and TRBV6-3, could not be told apart with the 87-base-pair reads, so those segments were excluded. In a later analysis, the rate of TCR association differed among HLA loci, with DRB1 alleles having the most associated TCRs and HLA-C alleles having the fewest. In a later genetic analysis, a missense DCLRE1C variant was associated with V-gene and J-gene trimming of TCR beta chains, and the association was replicated in an independent cohort. A later analysis found that HLA-associated TCR beta chains were more clonally expanded and had lower generation probabilities than equally common non-associated chains. Because some donors lacked HLA typing at each locus, the association tests relied only on the typed subset. The presence/absence analyses assumed that sequencing depth was roughly uniform across donors, and that assumption may not be true. While some public TCRs were present in many individuals, most TCR sequences turned up only very rarely across donors. A later analysis reported that several top co-occurrence clusters appeared linked to parvovirus B19, influenza, CMV and Epstein-Barr virus. The authors suggested that the approach could potentially be generalized to other disease states and immunological phenotypes. For the cohort, immune exposure information was limited to CMV serostatus. The study listed 150 to 200 TCR beta chains as associated with cytomegalovirus. Correlated functional status among segregating V segments might be attributable to linkage disequilibrium, but an unknown experimental factor could not be ruled out. Because counts were too low, about 18 rarely observed V segments, including chromosome 9 orphons, were left out of the earlier analysis of approximately 580 of the donors. Broadly in line with IMGT annotations, most TCR beta V segments showed up in productive rearrangements about 90% or about 30% of the time in an earlier analysis of approximately 600 of the donors. In a later genetic analysis, fewer N-insertions in productive TCRs were reported among donors in an Asian-associated ancestry cluster than the roughly 700-donor mean. Strong co-occurrence of HLA alleles, especially DR and DQ, made assigning TCR associations to individual alleles difficult. Cytomegalovirus status was reported to be diagnosed by the classifier with high specificity and sensitivity in both the original and validation cohorts. A further reported finding was that TCR beta sequences accurately predicted the HLA-A and HLA-B alleles for most subjects in the first cohort. In a later analysis, most CMV-associated TCR beta chains were found to appear HLA-restricted, with HLA associations seemingly driven largely by CMV exposure. Three of the identified cytomegalovirus-associated TCR beta chains were confirmed in vitro to be specific for cytomegalovirus antigens.

The cohort was made up of hundreds of healthy bone marrow donors. All cohort members were sampled while nominally healthy, although unrecorded immune exposures were likely present. The donor was CMV seronegative and belonged to the group of over 300 seronegative cohort members. Every donor gave a peripheral blood sample, and the peripheral blood mononuclear cells from that sample were used for TCR beta sequencing. The Qiagen DNeasy Blood Extraction Kit was used to extract genomic DNA from the blood cell samples. The library was produced with the immunoSEQ multiplex PCR assay. The multiplex PCR relied on a mix of 60 forward primers for TCR Vbeta segments and 13 reverse primers for TCR Jbeta segments. The CDR3 region of rearranged TCR beta genes was amplified from genomic DNA with a multiplex PCR assay. The amplified TCR beta libraries were sequenced on the Illumina HiSeq System as 87-base-pair reads. As for the original processing: Across the 666 repertoires, a later analysis counted 60 million to 90 million unique TCR beta chains, around 11 million of which were shared by at least two donors. To remove PCR and sequencing errors, raw reads were error-corrected and collapsed into unique sequences using a nearest-neighbor algorithm that merged closely related sequences. V, D and J gene segments were assigned by aligning CDR3 sequences to IMGT reference sequences. Each retained sequence needed at least a six-nucleotide match to both a V gene segment and a J gene segment. A rearrangement counted as productive if the CDR3 had no stop codons and remained in frame with V and J, and every other rearrangement counted as non-productive. CDR3 was defined by IMGT convention, running from the second conserved V-encoded cysteine to the conserved J-encoded phenylalanine. The earlier analysis of fewer than 750 of the donors excluded sequences that lacked an unambiguous match to a single V gene segment. An earlier analysis of around 600 of the donors classified V segments as functional when productive rearrangements were above 56.7% and as segregating when the standard deviation between donors was above 5%. A statistical classification framework was developed to diagnose cytomegalovirus status using the catalog of TCR beta chain sequences. A later analysis assigned V and J genes by comparing TCR nucleotide sequences with IMGT/GENE-DB human TR gene sequences. A later analysis assigned CDR3 sequences and most-parsimonious VDJ recombination scenarios with the TCRdist pipeline. In a later analysis, every TCR beta chain was defined by the combination of its CDR3 amino acid sequence and its V-gene family, and reads without a unique V-gene family were dropped. A later analysis removed 550 to 650 highly shared, low-generation-probability nucleotide sequences to deal with suspected cross-contamination and a sequencing artifact. In a later analysis, a clonal expansion index for each public chain was calculated from normalized within-repertoire ranks of inferred template counts. A later analysis computed generation probabilities with a VDJ recombination model fitted to out-of-frame rearrangements, and checked the results against IGoR. In a later analysis, hypergeometric tests were used to score TCR-TCR, TCR-HLA and TCR-CMV co-occurrence, with a repertoire-size bias correction applied to TCR pairs. False discovery rates were estimated in a later analysis by permuting HLA or CMV assignments 20 times. In a later analysis, co-occurring TCRs were grouped using DBSCAN, and TCRdist sequence similarity was added for clustering within HLA-allele-positive subsets. Co-occurrence clustering excluded repertoires with fewer than 30,000 or more than 120,000 public chains, plus five with anomalous nucleotide sharing. In TCRdb, the immuneACCESS table is reduced to in-frame sequences with V and J assigned. These tables do not hold every clone; where another copy was compared, an unresolved V gene accounts for under half, and the others remain unexplained. V, J and clone size reflect that table, while D and trimming were determined from the DNA. The sample's table covers 100,000 to 150,000 clones. Approximately 1% of the sample belongs to the ten largest clones.

Measured from the cysteine to the phenylalanine, the CDR3 is 11 residues long. Just CDR3 DNA is preserved here, 33 bases in frame from base 1. Trimming leaves V shorter by 5 bases and J shorter by 6 bases, with the junction holding 2 bases beyond the gene matches. CDR1 GTSNPN and CDR2 SVGIG were looked up in the germline V gene (reference sequence). In the case of this clone: Its antigen remains undetermined.

The chain couples TRBV30 to TRBJ2-3, with 7 junctional bases fitting TRBD1. This sequence was found in a man younger than 30 in good health and CMV-seronegative. Specimen: PBMCs. CDR3 sequence: CAWEGADTQYF. The sequenced DNA is TGTGCCTGGGAGGGGGCGGATACGCAGTATTTT.